This TCR beta chain came from a study of T cells generated in artificial thymic organoids. Study observations and caveats: TCR diversity of organoid-derived CD8 single positive cells matched thymic and naive blood cells.

Germline V gene lookup returns CDR1 MNHEY and CDR2 SMNVEV (reference sequence). The CDR3 totals 14 residues. With 5 bases clipped from V and 5 bases from J, the junction kept 5 bases outside the gene matches. This clonotype was seen a few times. Its antigen remains unidentified. Semi-nested PCR with reverse primers in the TRAC or TRBC constant regions amplified each chain separately. MiXCR, applied by TCRdb to the 5' RACE reads, yields one record per CDR3 protein. The table includes about 5,600 distinct CDR3 sequences, more than 30% detected once. Sequenced sample: naive CD8+ T cells from blood. The subset is: CD3+TCRalphabeta+CD8SP T cells; for blood, CD45RO-CCR7+ naive CD8+ T cells. The TCR comes from a human donor who gave cord blood stem cells for thymic organoid culture, a cardiac surgery patient who gave postnatal thymus, or a blood donor (not recorded which). The chain recombines TRBV27 with TRBJ2-5, with TRBD1 matching over 10 bases. The CDR3 protein is CASSLGQGGETQYF. The CDR3, as DNA: TGTGCCAGCAGTCTTGGACAGGGGGGTGAGACCCAGTACTTC.